This T cell receptor beta chain was identified during a study of cytomegalovirus exposure and HLA in healthy donors. The germline V and J ends were trimmed by 2 bases and 2 bases, with 10 bases remaining between them. The CDR3 has 16 residues. From germline, CDR1 is SEHNR and CDR2 FQNEAQ (reference sequence). Primers: 60 Vbeta forward and 13 Jbeta reverse. In the original processing: The count from a later analysis was 65 million to 90 million unique TCR beta chains, some 11 million of them shared. Data came from immunoSEQ multiplex PCR; TCRdb stores just in-frame clones and leaves some out. V and J calls and clone size are as listed in that table; D and trimming were resolved from the DNA. The data contain around 67,000 clones, about four fifths of them singletons.

Sequenced material: PBMCs. The chain joins TRBV7-9 to TRBJ1-6; no definite D call. The receptor was derived from a man aged 18 to 30 in good health and CMV-seropositive. CDR3 sequence (DNA): TGTGCCAGCAGCTTATCGTGGGGAGCCTATAATTCACCCCTCCACTTT. Residues: CASSLSWGAYNSPLHF.